The rows below give T cell receptor beta chains drawn from one sample of a study of T cell responses to AZD1222 COVID-19 vaccine. Measured with immunoSEQ multiplex PCR; TCRdb has only the in-frame clones, and not every one. The sample has some 140,000 clones; 86% are singletons. The specimen was peripheral blood, collected on day 0 of MenACWY control vaccination. The source of these receptors is an adult in good health. Both conserved end residues are part of each CDR3.

V: TRBV3-1/TRBV3-2
J: TRBJ2-7
CDR3: CASSPLPGGPPFEQYF

V: TRBV18
J: TRBJ1-4
CDR3: CASSPGATNEKLFF

V: TRBV7-2
J: TRBJ2-7
CDR3: CASSLLGTSSYEQYF

V: TRBV6-2/TRBV6-3
J: TRBJ2-3
CDR3: CASSYGGSTDTQYF

V: TRBV4-1
J: TRBJ1-2
CDR3: CASSQPLAAGYGYTF

V: TRBV28
J: TRBJ2-7
CDR3: CASRGANSYEQYF

V: TRBV27
J: TRBJ1-5
CDR3: CASCPSSGIGQPQHF

V: TRBV6-5
J: TRBJ1-6
CDR3: CASSLLPGDSPLHF

V: TRBV19
J: TRBJ2-3
CDR3: CASSTGTSGADTQYF

V: TRBV7-9
J: TRBJ1-2
CDR3: CASSLIQGADGYTF

V: TRBV3-1/TRBV3-2
J: TRBJ2-7
CDR3: CASSQARDGGEQYF